One sample yielded the 26 T cell receptor beta chains listed below, sequenced in a study of blood T cell repertoires in COVID-19. The data were produced by immunoSEQ multiplex PCR, yet TCRdb's version contains in-frame clones alone and is incomplete. Seen here are about 240,000 clones, approximately 85% observed once, and the top ten hold 4% to 5%. Sequencing was carried out using peripheral blood. The receptor source for this set is a woman aged 70-85 years with acute or convalescent COVID-19.

V gene TRBV18 combines with J gene TRBJ1-1; tentative D call: TRBD1 (5 bases). Germline V CDR1 and CDR2: KGHSH, LQKENI. V was clipped by 1 base and J by 0 bases, with 6 bases between them. The CDR3 loop spans 14 amino acids. CDR3 DNA sequence: TGTGCCAGCTCACCACGACAGATGAACACTGAAGCTTTCTTT. Its translation: CASSPRQMNTEAFF.

The J gene is TRBJ2-7, the V gene TRBV11-2; the match to TRBD1 covers 7 bases. The V and J ends lost 3 bases and 2 bases, in that order; junction bases with no gene match: 7. The V gene's germline CDR1 is SGHAT and CDR2 FQNNGV. This CDR3 is 15 amino acids long. The CDR3 protein is CASSLNQDRTYEQYF. Written as DNA, the CDR3 is TGTGCCAGCAGCTTGAATCAGGACAGGACCTACGAGCAGTACTTC.

The rearrangement links TRBV6-5 to TRBJ1-2; TRBD1 is a possible D gene (6 bases). The ends were cut back, 7 bases at V and 5 bases at J, with 17 bases in the middle. The germline V gene encodes CDR1 MNHEY and CDR2 SVGAGI. The CDR3 spans 14 residues. The CDR3 loop is CASTPRGIVYGYTF. DNA for the CDR3: TGTGCCAGCACACCCAGGGGAATAGTTTATGGCTACACCTTC.

This rearrangement joins TRBV19 to TRBJ1-3, with D hard to call. Germline loops: CDR1 LNHDA, CDR2 SQIVND (reference sequence). This CDR3 contains 14 residues. The ends were cut back, 6 bases at V and 0 bases at J, with 9 bases in the middle. CDR3 coding DNA: TGTGCCAGTAGGCCCGTGAGCTCTGGAAACACCATATATTTT. Encoded protein: CASRPVSSGNTIYF.

V gene TRBV7-7 combines with J gene TRBJ1-1, with a possible D match to TRBD1 (5 bases). From germline, CDR1 is SSHAT and CDR2 FNYEAQ (reference sequence). This CDR3 is built from 15 residues. Trimming stripped 2 bases from V and 3 bases from J, with 13 bases between. CDR3 in DNA: TGTGCCAGCAGCTTAATTAGCGGGGGGGACACTGAAGCTTTCTTT. Its translation is CASSLISGGDTEAFF. Full variable domain (outside the CDR3, taken from reference TRBV7-7 and TRBJ1-1): GAGVSQSPRYKVTKRGQDVTLRCDPISSHATLYWYQQALGQGPEFLTYFNYEAQPDKSGLPSDRFSAERPEGSISTLTIQRTEQRDSAMYRCASSLISGGDTEAFFGQGTRLTVV.

The V call is TRBV6-5, the J call TRBJ2-6, with unresolved D. The V end was cut by 2 bases, the J end by 1 base, with 6 bases between. CDR3 size: 15 residues. Germline assignment: CDR1 MNHEY and CDR2 SVGAGI. CDR3 in amino acids: CASSYGGSGANVLTF. The DNA for the CDR3 is TGTGCCAGCAGTTACGGCGGATCTGGGGCCAACGTCCTGACTTTC.

The V call is TRBV24-1, the J call TRBJ2-7, with 7 bases that match TRBD1. Germline-derived CDR1 and CDR2 are KGHDR and SFDVKD. The trim removed 5 bases at V and 1 base at J, leaving 10 bases unmatched. The CDR3 has 16 amino acids. The CDR3: CATSGSGQEFSYEQYF. The CDR3 DNA follows: TGTGCCACCAGTGGCAGTGGACAGGAATTTTCCTACGAGCAGTACTTC.

The rearrangement uses TRBV27 and TRBJ1-2, with TRBD1 as a possible D gene (6 bases). This CDR3 has 15 residues. Trimming shortened V by 6 bases and J by 0 bases, and 14 bases separated the two germline ends. The germline V gene encodes CDR1 MNHEY and CDR2 SMNVEV (reference sequence). CDR3 sequence: CASSYGQQANYGYTF. The CDR3 DNA is TGTGCCAGCAGCTACGGACAGCAAGCTAACTATGGCTACACCTTC.

The V call is TRBV19, the J call TRBJ2-7; TRBD1 agrees at 7 bases. Germline V gene data show CDR1 as LNHDA and CDR2 as SQIVND (reference sequence). The CDR3 runs 14 residues. With 4 bases clipped from V and 3 bases from J, the junction kept 6 bases outside the gene matches. In DNA form, the CDR3 reads TGTGCCAGTAGTACCCCGGGACAGATCTACGAGCAGTACTTC. Translated, it gives CASSTPGQIYEQYF.

This rearrangement joins TRBV6-6 to TRBJ2-3; 7 nucleotides align to TRBD1. The CDR3 has 15 amino acids. From germline, CDR1 is MNHNY and CDR2 SVGAGI (reference sequence). J gave up 0 bases and V 0 bases, and 0 bases lay outside the gene matches. The CDR3 loop is CASSYSGQSTDTQYF. The DNA for the CDR3 is TGTGCCAGCAGTTACTCGGGACAGAGCACAGATACGCAGTATTTT.

Turning to this clone: Different DNA sequences within this sample yield the same CDR3. V usage is TRBV11-3 and J usage is TRBJ2-2, with TRBD2 identical over 7 bases. Germline V gene data show CDR1 as SGHNT and CDR2 as YENEEA. The CDR3 spans 15 residues. V trimming: 5 bases; J trimming: 0 bases; junction bases outside the gene matches: 3. The CDR3 here is CASSVRGANTGELFF. DNA of the CDR3: TGTGCCAGCAGCGTTCGGGGGGCGAACACCGGGGAGCTGTTTTTT.

The rearrangement joins TRBV10-3 to TRBJ1-2, with TRBD1 as a possible D gene (6 bases). This CDR3 contains 12 residues. Trimming left V 4 bases short and J 7 bases short, with 10 bases between. The germline CDR1 and CDR2 sequences are ENHRY and SYGVKD. CDR3 region: CAISGQDRGYTF. The CDR3, as DNA: TGTGCCATCAGTGGACAGGATCGTGGCTACACCTTC.

The V and J genes are TRBV7-2 and TRBJ2-3; 10 bases agree with TRBD2. CDR1 is SGHTA, CDR2 FQGNSA, per germline. The CDR3 loop spans 14 amino acids. V lost 4 bases, J lost 4 bases, and 2 bases stayed unmatched. Here the CDR3 DNA reads TGTGCCAGCAGCTCAGCGGGGGGGCCAGATACGCAGTATTTT. It is translated as CASSSAGGPDTQYF.

The rearrangement joins TRBV28 to TRBJ1-5, with D tentatively TRBD1 (5 bases). The CDR3 totals 14 residues. Germline V gene sequence: CDR1 MDHEN, CDR2 SYDVKM. Trimming removed 2 bases at V and 6 bases at J, with 11 bases between. The CDR3 loop reads CASSLPGMGQPQHF. DNA of the CDR3: TGTGCCAGCAGTTTACCAGGGATGGGTCAGCCCCAGCATTTT. The whole variable domain, remainder taken from reference TRBV28 and TRBJ1-5, is DVKVTQSSRYLVKRTGEKVFLECVQDMDHENMFWYRQDPGLGLRLIYFSYDVKMKEKGDIPEGYSVSREKKERFSLILESASTNQTSMYLCASSLPGMGQPQHFGDGTRLSIL.

The CDR3 DNA follows: TGCGCCAGCAGCCTCGGACAGGGGGACACCGGGGAGCTGTTTTTT. The encoded protein is CASSLGQGDTGELFF. The rearrangement links TRBV4-3 to TRBJ2-2, with TRBD1 matching over 10 bases. Germline loops: CDR1 LGHNA, CDR2 YSLEER. There are 15 residues in the CDR3. V gave up 4 bases and J gave up 3 bases; unmatched junction bases: 2.

The rearrangement uses TRBV19 and TRBJ1-2; TRBD1 matches at 10 bases. Germline-derived CDR1 and CDR2 are LNHDA and SQIVND (reference sequence). The CDR3 has 15 residues. The J segment lost 5 bases and the V segment lost 6 bases, leaving 9 bases of the junction unmatched. CDR3 in amino acids: CASSPDRGQKYGYTF. CDR3 DNA sequence: TGTGCCAGTAGCCCAGACAGGGGGCAGAAGTATGGCTACACCTTC.

V and J are TRBV19 and TRBJ1-2; 7 bases align to TRBD1. This CDR3 region has 13 residues. Unmatched junction bases numbered 8, after V lost 5 bases and J lost 8 bases. The germline V gene has CDR1 LNHDA and CDR2 SQIVND (reference sequence). CDR3 protein: CASSRKDRTGYTF. The CDR3 DNA follows: TGTGCCAGTAGTCGAAAGGACAGGACGGGCTACACCTTC.

This rearrangement joins TRBV27 to TRBJ1-1; D uncertain. The V gene's germline CDR1 is MNHEY and CDR2 SMNVEV (reference sequence). V lost 5 bases to trimming and J lost 1 base, with 14 bases between them. This CDR3 is built from 15 residues. CDR3 sequence reads: CASSVIPRGNTEAFF. Written as DNA, the CDR3 is TGTGCCAGCAGTGTCATACCTCGGGGGAACACTGAAGCTTTCTTT.

The gene calls are TRBV3-1 (or the pseudogene TRBV3-2) and TRBJ2-7; perhaps TRBD2 as D (6 bases). Trimming took 2 bases from V and 3 from J, leaving 8 bases between them. Germline lookup yields CDR1 LGHDT and CDR2 YNNKEL (reference sequence). This CDR3 contains 13 residues. CDR3 in DNA: TGTGCCAGCAGCCAACTGCGGGGCTACGAGCAGTACTTC. Its protein product is CASSQLRGYEQYF.

The V gene is TRBV7-8, the J gene TRBJ1-5; D call uncertain. CDR3 length: 15 residues. Germline V gives CDR1 SGHVS, CDR2 FQNEAQ. Trimming pared 5 bases from V and 1 base from J, leaving 12 bases between. For the CDR3, the DNA is TGTGCCAGCAGCCCTTCTTTAATCAGCAATCAGCCCCAGCATTTT. This gives the protein CASSPSLISNQPQHF.

The chain links TRBV21-1 to TRBJ1-1. TRBV21-1 is labeled a pseudogene. The CDR3 spans 16 residues. CDR3 DNA sequence: TGTGCCAGCAGCCCGGGGAAGAGGGAGACGAACACTGAAGCTTTCTTT. It codes for CASSPGKRETNTEAFF.

This chain uses TRBV29-1 with TRBJ2-3; TRBD1 aligns across 8 bases. The germline gives CDR1 SQVTM, CDR2 ANQGSEA. Germline trimming cut 4 bases from V and 2 bases from J; bases unmatched to any gene: 8. This CDR3 has 15 residues. Written as DNA, the CDR3 is TGCAGCGTTGCGGACCGACAGGGGCTCACAGATACGCAGTATTTT. It encodes CSVADRQGLTDTQYF.

The chain carries TRBV6-5 and TRBJ2-7; 8 nucleotides agree with TRBD2. Germline lookup yields CDR1 MNHEY and CDR2 SVGAGI. V trimming: 6 bases; J trimming: 5 bases; junction bases outside the gene matches: 6. This CDR3 contains 13 residues. The CDR3 loop reads CASSLAGYHEQYF. DNA for the CDR3: TGTGCCAGCAGCTTAGCGGGGTACCACGAGCAGTACTTC.

With regard to this clone: The sample holds other DNA sequences that translate to the same CDR3. The V and J genes are TRBV7-2 and TRBJ2-7; D is uncertain. Germline assignment: CDR1 SGHTA and CDR2 FQGNSA. The length of the CDR3 is 13 residues. V gave up 0 bases and J gave up 4 bases, with 7 bases separating them. The DNA for the CDR3 is TGTGCCAGCAGCTTAGCTGGGCCATACGAGCAGTACTTC. Amino acids: CASSLAGPYEQYF.

This clone was counted between two and nine times. This chain uses TRBV6-1 with TRBJ1-2; no clear D gene. CDR3 length: 15 amino acids. The ends were cut back, 2 bases at V and 0 bases at J, with 10 bases in the middle. In germline, CDR1 is MNHNS, CDR2 SASEGT. The CDR3 DNA reads TGTGCCAGCAGTGAAATAGCTCACCCTAACTATGGCTACACCTTC. It is translated as CASSEIAHPNYGYTF.

The rearrangement uses TRBV6-1 and TRBJ2-7, with a possible D match to TRBD1 (5 bases). Germline V CDR1 and CDR2: MNHNS, SASEGT. The CDR3 is 16 residues long. The V end lost 0 bases, the J end lost 3 bases, and 15 bases lay between the germline ends. The chain's CDR3 is CASSEAGRADIYEQYF. The CDR3 DNA sequence: TGTGCCAGCAGTGAAGCCGGCAGGGCGGACATCTACGAGCAGTACTTC.